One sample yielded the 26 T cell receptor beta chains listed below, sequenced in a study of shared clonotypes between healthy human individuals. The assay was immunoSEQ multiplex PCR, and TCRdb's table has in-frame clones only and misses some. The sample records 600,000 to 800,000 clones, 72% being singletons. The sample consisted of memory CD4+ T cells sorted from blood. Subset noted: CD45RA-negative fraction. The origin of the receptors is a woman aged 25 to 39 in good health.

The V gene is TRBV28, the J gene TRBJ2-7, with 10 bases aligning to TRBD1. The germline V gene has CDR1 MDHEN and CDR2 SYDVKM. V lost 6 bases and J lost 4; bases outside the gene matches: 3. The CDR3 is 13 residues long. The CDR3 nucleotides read TGTGCCAGCAGACCGGGACAGGGGTACGAGCAGTACTTC. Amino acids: CASRPGQGYEQYF.

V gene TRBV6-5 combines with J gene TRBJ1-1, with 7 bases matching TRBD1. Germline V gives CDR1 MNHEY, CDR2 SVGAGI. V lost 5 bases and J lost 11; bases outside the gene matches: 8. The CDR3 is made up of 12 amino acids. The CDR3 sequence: CASSRPGQSAFF. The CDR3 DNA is TGTGCCAGCAGTCGTCCGGGACAGAGTGCTTTCTTT.

The CDR3 protein is CASSQTGQSGYTF. The CDR3 bases are TGCGCCAGCAGCCAGACAGGGCAATCTGGCTACACCTTC. The chain uses TRBV5-1 and TRBJ1-2; 7 nucleotides align to TRBD1. This CDR3 spans 13 amino acids. Germline V lookup: CDR1 SGHRS, CDR2 YFSETQ. V gave up 4 bases and J gave up 7 bases; unmatched junction bases: 7.

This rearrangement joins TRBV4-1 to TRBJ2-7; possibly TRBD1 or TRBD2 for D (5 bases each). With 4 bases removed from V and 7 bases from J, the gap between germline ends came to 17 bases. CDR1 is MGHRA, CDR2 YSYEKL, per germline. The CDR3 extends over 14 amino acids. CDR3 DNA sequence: TGCGCCAGCAGCCCCGGGACGCAAACGAGAGAGCAGTACTTC. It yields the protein CASSPGTQTREQYF.

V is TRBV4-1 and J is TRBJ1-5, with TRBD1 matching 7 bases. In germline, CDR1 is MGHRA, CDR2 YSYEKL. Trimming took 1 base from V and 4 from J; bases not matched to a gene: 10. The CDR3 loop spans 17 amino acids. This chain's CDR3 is CASSQAAGQPNNQPQHF. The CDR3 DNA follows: TGCGCCAGCAGCCAAGCAGCGGGACAGCCGAATAATCAGCCCCAGCATTTT.

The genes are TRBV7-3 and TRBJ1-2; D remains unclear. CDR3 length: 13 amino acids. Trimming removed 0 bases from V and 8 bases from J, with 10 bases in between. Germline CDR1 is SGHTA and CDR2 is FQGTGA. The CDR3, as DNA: TGTGCCAGCAGCTTAACTCACCCCGCGGGCTACACCTTC. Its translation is CASSLTHPAGYTF.

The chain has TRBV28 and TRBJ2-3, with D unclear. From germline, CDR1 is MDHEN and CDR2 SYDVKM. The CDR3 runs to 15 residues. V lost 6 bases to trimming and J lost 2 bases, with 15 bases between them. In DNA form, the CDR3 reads TGTGCCAGCAGCCTATCCCCTTTCCCCACAGATACGCAGTATTTT. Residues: CASSLSPFPTDTQYF.

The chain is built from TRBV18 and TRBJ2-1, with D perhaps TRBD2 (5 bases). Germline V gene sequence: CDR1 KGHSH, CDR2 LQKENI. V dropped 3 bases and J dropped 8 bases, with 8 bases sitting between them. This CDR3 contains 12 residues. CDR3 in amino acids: CASSPDYYEQFF. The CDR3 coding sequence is TGTGCCAGCTCACCTGACTATTATGAGCAGTTCTTC.

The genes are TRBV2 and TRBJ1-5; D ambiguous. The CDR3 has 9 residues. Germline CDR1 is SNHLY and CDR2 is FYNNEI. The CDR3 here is CDGTWPQHF. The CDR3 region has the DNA TGTGACGGAACATGGCCCCAGCATTTT. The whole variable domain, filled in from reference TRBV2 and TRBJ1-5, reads EPEVTQTPSHQVTQMGQEVILRCVPISNHLYFYWYRQILGQKVEFLVSFYNNEISEKSEIFDDQFSVERPDGSNFTLKIRSTKLEDSAMYFCDGTWPQHFGDGTRLSIL.

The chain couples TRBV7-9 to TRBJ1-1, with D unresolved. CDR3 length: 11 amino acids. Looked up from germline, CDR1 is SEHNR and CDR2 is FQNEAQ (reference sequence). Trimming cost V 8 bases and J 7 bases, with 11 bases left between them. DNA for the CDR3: TGTGCCAGCGGAATAGGCCTTGAAGCTTTCTTT. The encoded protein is CASGIGLEAFF.

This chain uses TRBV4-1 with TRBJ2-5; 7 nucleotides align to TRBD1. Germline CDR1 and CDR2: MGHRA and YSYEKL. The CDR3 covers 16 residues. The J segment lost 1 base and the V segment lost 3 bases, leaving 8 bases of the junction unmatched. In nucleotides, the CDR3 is TGCGCCAGCAGCCAGGAACGGGACAGCCTCCAAGAGACCCAGTACTTC. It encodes CASSQERDSLQETQYF.

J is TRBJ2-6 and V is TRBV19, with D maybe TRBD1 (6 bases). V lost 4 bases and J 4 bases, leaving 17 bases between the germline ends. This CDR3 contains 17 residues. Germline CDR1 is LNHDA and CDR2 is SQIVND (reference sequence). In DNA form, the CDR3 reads TGTGCCAGTAGTACCCAACTCCCAGGGGACGGGGCCAACGTCCTGACTTTC. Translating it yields CASSTQLPGDGANVLTF.

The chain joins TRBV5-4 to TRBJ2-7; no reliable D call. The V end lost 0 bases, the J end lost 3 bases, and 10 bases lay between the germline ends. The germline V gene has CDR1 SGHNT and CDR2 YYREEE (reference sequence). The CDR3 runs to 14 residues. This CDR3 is CASSLAGWNYEQYF. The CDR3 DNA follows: TGTGCCAGCAGCTTGGCTGGGTGGAACTACGAGCAGTACTTC.

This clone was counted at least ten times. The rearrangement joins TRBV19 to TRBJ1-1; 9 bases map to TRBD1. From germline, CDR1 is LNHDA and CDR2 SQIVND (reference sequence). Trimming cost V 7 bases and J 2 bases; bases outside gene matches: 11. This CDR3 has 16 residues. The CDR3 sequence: CASTLSTGGENTEAFF. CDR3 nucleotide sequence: TGTGCCAGTACTCTATCGACAGGGGGGGAAAACACTGAAGCTTTCTTT.

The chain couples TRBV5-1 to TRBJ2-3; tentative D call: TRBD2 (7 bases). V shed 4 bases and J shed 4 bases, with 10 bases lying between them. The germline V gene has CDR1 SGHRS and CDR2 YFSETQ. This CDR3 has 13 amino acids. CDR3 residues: CASSGGGADTQYF. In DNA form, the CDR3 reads TGCGCCAGCAGCGGGGGGGGCGCAGATACGCAGTATTTT.

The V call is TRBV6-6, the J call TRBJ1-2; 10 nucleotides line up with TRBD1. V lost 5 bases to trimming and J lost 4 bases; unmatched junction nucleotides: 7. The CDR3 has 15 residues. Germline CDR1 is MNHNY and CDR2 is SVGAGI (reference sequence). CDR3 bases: TGTGCCAGCAGTCCCCGGACAGGGGGAACCTATGGCTACACCTTC. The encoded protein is CASSPRTGGTYGYTF.

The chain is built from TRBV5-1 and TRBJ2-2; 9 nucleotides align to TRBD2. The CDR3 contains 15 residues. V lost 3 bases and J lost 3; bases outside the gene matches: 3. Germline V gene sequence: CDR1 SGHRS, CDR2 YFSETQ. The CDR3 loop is CASSSGLAYTGELFF. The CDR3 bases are TGCGCCAGCAGCTCCGGACTAGCGTACACCGGGGAGCTGTTTTTT.

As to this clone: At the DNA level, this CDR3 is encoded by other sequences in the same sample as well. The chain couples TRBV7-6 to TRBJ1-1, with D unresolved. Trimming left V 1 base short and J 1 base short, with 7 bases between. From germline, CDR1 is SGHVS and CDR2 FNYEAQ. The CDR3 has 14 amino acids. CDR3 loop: CASSLGHSNTEAFF. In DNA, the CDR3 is TGTGCCAGCAGCTTAGGACACTCGAACACTGAAGCTTTCTTT.

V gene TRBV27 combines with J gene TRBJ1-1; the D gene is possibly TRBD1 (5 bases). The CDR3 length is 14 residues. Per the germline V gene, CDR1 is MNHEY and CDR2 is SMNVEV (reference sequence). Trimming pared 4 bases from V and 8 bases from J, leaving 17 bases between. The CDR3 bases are TGTGCCAGCAGTTGGGGCAGAGGGCACGTGGAAGCTTTCTTT. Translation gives CASSWGRGHVEAFF.

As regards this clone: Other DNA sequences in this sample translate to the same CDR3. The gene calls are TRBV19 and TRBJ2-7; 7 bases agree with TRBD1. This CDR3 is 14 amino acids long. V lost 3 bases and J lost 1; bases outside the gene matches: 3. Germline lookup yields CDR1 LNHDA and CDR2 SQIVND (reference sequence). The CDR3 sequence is CASSIRDSSYEQYF. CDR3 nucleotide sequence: TGTGCCAGTAGTATCCGGGACAGTTCCTACGAGCAGTACTTC.

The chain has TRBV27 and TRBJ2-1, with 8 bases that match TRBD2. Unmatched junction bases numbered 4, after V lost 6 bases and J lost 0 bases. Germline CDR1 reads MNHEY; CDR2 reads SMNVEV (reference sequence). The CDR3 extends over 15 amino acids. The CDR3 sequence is CASRTGTSSYNEQFF. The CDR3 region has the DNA TGTGCCAGCAGGACCGGGACTAGCTCCTACAATGAGCAGTTCTTC.

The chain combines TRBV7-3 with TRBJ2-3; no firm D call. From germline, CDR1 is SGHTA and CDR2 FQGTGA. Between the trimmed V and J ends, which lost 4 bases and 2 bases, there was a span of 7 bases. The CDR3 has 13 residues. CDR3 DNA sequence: TGTGCCAGCAGCTACCGACCCACAGATACGCAGTATTTT. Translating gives CASSYRPTDTQYF.

The CDR3 DNA reads TGTGCCAGCAGTAGACCTAGCGGGAGCTCCTACGAGCAGTACTTC. Translating gives CASSRPSGSSYEQYF. The genes are TRBV28 and TRBJ2-7; TRBD2 aligns across 10 bases. CDR1 is MDHEN, CDR2 SYDVKM, per germline. The CDR3 runs to 15 residues. V trimming: 5 bases; J trimming: 0 bases; junction bases outside the gene matches: 4.

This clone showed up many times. CDR3 in DNA: TGTGCCTGGACGCGACAGGGGGTTACCTACGAGCAGTACTTC. Translation gives CAWTRQGVTYEQYF. This chain joins TRBV30 and TRBJ2-7; 9 positions agree with TRBD1. Germline values: CDR1 GTSNPN, CDR2 SVGIG (reference sequence). The ends lost 4 bases at V and 2 bases at J; junction bases unmatched: 6. CDR3 length equals 14 residues.

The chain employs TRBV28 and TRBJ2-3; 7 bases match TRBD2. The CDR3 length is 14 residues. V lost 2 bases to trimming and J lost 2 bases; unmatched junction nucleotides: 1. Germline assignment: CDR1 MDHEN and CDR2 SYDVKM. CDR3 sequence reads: CASSLSGDTDTQYF. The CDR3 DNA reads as TGTGCCAGCAGTTTAAGCGGGGACACAGATACGCAGTATTTT.

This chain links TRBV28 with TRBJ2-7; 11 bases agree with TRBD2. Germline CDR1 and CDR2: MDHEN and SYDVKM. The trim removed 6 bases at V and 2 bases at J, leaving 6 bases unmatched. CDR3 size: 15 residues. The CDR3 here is CASRGRLAGPYEQYF. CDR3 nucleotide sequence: TGTGCCAGCAGGGGACGACTAGCGGGACCCTACGAGCAGTACTTC.